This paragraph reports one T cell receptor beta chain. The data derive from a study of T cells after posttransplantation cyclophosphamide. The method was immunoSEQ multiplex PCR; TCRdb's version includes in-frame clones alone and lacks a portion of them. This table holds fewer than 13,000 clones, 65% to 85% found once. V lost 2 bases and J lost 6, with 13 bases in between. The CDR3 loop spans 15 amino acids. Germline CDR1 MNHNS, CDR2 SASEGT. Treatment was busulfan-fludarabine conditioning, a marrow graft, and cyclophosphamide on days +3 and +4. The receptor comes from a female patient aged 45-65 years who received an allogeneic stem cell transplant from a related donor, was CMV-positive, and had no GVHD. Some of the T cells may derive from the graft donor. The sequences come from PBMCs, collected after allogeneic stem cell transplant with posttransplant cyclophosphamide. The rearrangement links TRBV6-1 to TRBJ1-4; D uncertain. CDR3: CASSESLREHEKLFF. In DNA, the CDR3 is TGTGCCAGCAGTGAATCATTGAGGGAACATGAAAAACTGTTTTTT.